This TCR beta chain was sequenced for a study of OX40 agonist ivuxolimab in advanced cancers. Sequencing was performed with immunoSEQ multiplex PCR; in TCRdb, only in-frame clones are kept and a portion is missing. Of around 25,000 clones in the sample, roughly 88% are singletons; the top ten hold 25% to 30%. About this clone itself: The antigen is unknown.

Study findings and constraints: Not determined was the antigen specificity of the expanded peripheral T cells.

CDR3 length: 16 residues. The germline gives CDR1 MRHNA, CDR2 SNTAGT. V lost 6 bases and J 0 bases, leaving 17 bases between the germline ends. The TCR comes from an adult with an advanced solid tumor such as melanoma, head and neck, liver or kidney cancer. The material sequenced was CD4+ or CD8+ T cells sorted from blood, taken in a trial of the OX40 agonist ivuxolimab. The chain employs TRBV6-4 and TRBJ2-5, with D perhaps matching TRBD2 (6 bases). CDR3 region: CASRNRLADHQETQYF. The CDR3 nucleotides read TGTGCCAGCAGGAACCGCTTAGCGGACCACCAAGAGACCCAGTACTTC.